The entry below describes one T cell receptor beta chain. 60 Vbeta and 13 Jbeta primers were used in PCR. TCRdb's copy holds only in-frame clones and misses some; the assay was immunoSEQ multiplex PCR. The sample yields some 60,000 clones, 80% seen once. This entry is derived from a study of cytomegalovirus exposure and HLA in healthy donors. Germline V CDR1 and CDR2: MNHNS, SASEGT. The CDR3 runs 14 residues. J was trimmed by 5 bases and V by 5 bases; bases with no gene match: 3. Sequencing input: PBMCs. The genes are TRBV6-1 and TRBJ2-1; 10 nucleotides agree with TRBD2. This receptor was obtained from a woman aged 40-49 years in good health and CMV-seronegative. The CDR3 protein is CASSLLAGNNEQFF. The CDR3 DNA is TGTGCCAGCAGTTTACTAGCGGGGAACAATGAGCAGTTCTTC.